The rows below give T cell receptor beta chains drawn from one sample of a study of cytomegalovirus exposure and HLA in healthy donors. TCRdb's table, derived via immunoSEQ multiplex PCR, lists solely in-frame clones and lacks some. Here the sample spans under 200,000 clones, 80% to 85% being singletons. Specimen: PBMCs. The origin of the receptors is a man aged 40-50 years in good health and CMV-seropositive. Both conserved end residues are trimmed from each CDR3.

CDR3aa: ASRPTGGAGNQPQH
v_gene: TRBV19
j_gene: TRBJ1-5

CDR3aa: AWRTVSYEAF
v_gene: TRBV30
j_gene: TRBJ1-1

CDR3aa: ASSLQGTTYEQY
v_gene: TRBV28
j_gene: TRBJ2-7

CDR3aa: ASSLELVDTQY
v_gene: TRBV7-3
j_gene: TRBJ2-3

CDR3aa: ASSPEDRDGTQY
v_gene: TRBV18
j_gene: TRBJ2-5

CDR3aa: ASRLDTGSHYEQY
v_gene: TRBV12-2
j_gene: TRBJ2-7

CDR3aa: ASSHPRGREVGNTIY
v_gene: TRBV28
j_gene: TRBJ1-3

CDR3aa: ASSPIRRSSGYT
v_gene: TRBV28
j_gene: TRBJ1-2

CDR3aa: ASSRDQTGEQY
v_gene: TRBV2
j_gene: TRBJ2-7

CDR3aa: AWSGGGQPQH
v_gene: TRBV30
j_gene: TRBJ1-5

CDR3aa: ASSLEPPRPRGNTIY
v_gene: TRBV18
j_gene: TRBJ1-3

CDR3aa: ASSADWVGGGNTIY
v_gene: TRBV9
j_gene: TRBJ1-3

CDR3aa: ASSQDRGQGAGAF
v_gene: TRBV4-3
j_gene: TRBJ1-1

CDR3aa: ASSRGGTGELF
v_gene: TRBV7-9
j_gene: TRBJ2-2

CDR3aa: ASSYPGQGNEAF
v_gene: TRBV4-1
j_gene: TRBJ1-1

CDR3aa: ASRTNRVGELF
v_gene: TRBV19
j_gene: TRBJ2-2

CDR3aa: ASSFTGVETQY
v_gene: TRBV7-9
j_gene: TRBJ2-5

CDR3aa: ASSLDRQETQY
v_gene: TRBV7-8
j_gene: TRBJ2-5

CDR3aa: ASSSALQGGGQPQH
v_gene: TRBV19
j_gene: TRBJ1-5

CDR3aa: ASSLPGVGTGELF
v_gene: TRBV5-8
j_gene: TRBJ2-2

CDR3aa: ASSQSEARGDTQY
v_gene: TRBV11-3
j_gene: TRBJ2-3

CDR3aa: ASSELGGQTNEKLF
v_gene: TRBV7-9
j_gene: TRBJ1-4

CDR3aa: ASSQKGEGGTEAF
v_gene: TRBV4-1
j_gene: TRBJ1-1

CDR3aa: ASGATGGEGNTEAF
v_gene: TRBV12-5
j_gene: TRBJ1-1

CDR3aa: SVRTGDRGRMGETQY
v_gene: TRBV29-1
j_gene: TRBJ2-5

CDR3aa: ASSFLLAGGTDTQY
v_gene: TRBV2
j_gene: TRBJ2-3

CDR3aa: ASSFRFLGQGAATYEQY
v_gene: TRBV11-2
j_gene: TRBJ2-7

CDR3aa: ASSLQGSPLH
v_gene: TRBV27
j_gene: TRBJ1-6

CDR3aa: ASSLAREGHGYT
v_gene: TRBV7-2
j_gene: TRBJ1-2

CDR3aa: SVTGGFTDTQY
v_gene: TRBV29-1
j_gene: TRBJ2-3

CDR3aa: ASSLVSSGGETQY
v_gene: TRBV11-2
j_gene: TRBJ2-5

CDR3aa: ASSLGQNRGETQY
v_gene: TRBV13
j_gene: TRBJ2-5

CDR3aa: SVGGGLNEQY
v_gene: TRBV29-1
j_gene: TRBJ2-7

CDR3aa: ASMVGGGQETQY
v_gene: TRBV19
j_gene: TRBJ2-5

CDR3aa: AWSEEGTEAF
v_gene: TRBV30
j_gene: TRBJ1-1

CDR3aa: ASSFLGTGNTGELF
v_gene: TRBV7-3
j_gene: TRBJ2-2

CDR3aa: ASSLQTTRNQPQH
v_gene: TRBV7-8
j_gene: TRBJ1-5

CDR3aa: ASREGTGHGYT
v_gene: TRBV6-4
j_gene: TRBJ1-2

CDR3aa: ATSRDGTSGKYEQY
v_gene: TRBV15
j_gene: .

CDR3aa: ASNGRGASEKLF
v_gene: TRBV6-1
j_gene: TRBJ1-4

CDR3aa: ATSRAQQREQF
v_gene: TRBV15
j_gene: TRBJ2-1

CDR3aa: ASSQEEGAGEKLF
v_gene: TRBV4-2
j_gene: TRBJ1-4

CDR3aa: ASSGGQGTGANVLT
v_gene: TRBV9
j_gene: TRBJ2-6

CDR3aa: ASSRTGYEQY
v_gene: TRBV27
j_gene: TRBJ2-7

CDR3aa: ASSFVQGRGNQPQH
v_gene: TRBV11-2
j_gene: TRBJ1-5

CDR3aa: ASSGSNYGYT
v_gene: TRBV6-5
j_gene: TRBJ1-2

CDR3aa: ASSGAATGLGELF
v_gene: TRBV7-9
j_gene: TRBJ2-2

CDR3aa: ASSSGVRNIGQY
v_gene: TRBV28
j_gene: TRBJ2-7

CDR3aa: ASSWDINEQF
v_gene: TRBV5-6
j_gene: TRBJ2-1

CDR3aa: ASSEGTGGNQPQH
v_gene: TRBV2
j_gene: TRBJ1-5

CDR3aa: ASSLGRTNTEAF
v_gene: TRBV5-6
j_gene: TRBJ1-1

CDR3aa: ASSTDRGSGNTIY
v_gene: TRBV13
j_gene: TRBJ1-3

CDR3aa: ASSGRTGGRSDTQY
v_gene: TRBV11-3
j_gene: TRBJ2-3